The T cell receptor beta chain under discussion was sequenced for a study of OX40 agonist ivuxolimab in advanced cancers. About the study: Intravenous ivuxolimab at 0.01 to 10 mg/kg was given to patients every 2 weeks.

Measured with immunoSEQ multiplex PCR; TCRdb has only the in-frame clones, and not every one. The sample yields approximately 52,000 clones, 83% seen once. As to this clone: Its target is not known.

Study-level results: Clonal expansion was among the lowest in partial responders at 0.1-3.0 mg/kg, especially CD8+. On average, CD8+ T cells had more expanded clones than CD4+.

The length of the CDR3 is 14 residues. Germline CDR1 and CDR2: SGDLS and YYNGEE. V trimming: 4 bases; J trimming: 5 bases; junction bases outside the gene matches: 4. The sequence came from an adult with an advanced solid tumor such as melanoma, head and neck, liver or kidney cancer. The chain couples TRBV9 to TRBJ2-1; 9 nucleotides line up with TRBD1. The source was CD4+ or CD8+ T cells sorted from blood, collected in a trial of the OX40 agonist ivuxolimab. The CDR3: CASSPRDRDNEQFF. CDR3 DNA: TGTGCCAGCAGCCCCCGGGACAGGGACAATGAGCAGTTCTTC.